The 7 T cell receptor beta chains listed next were all sequenced from one sample in a study of cytotoxic CD8 clonotypes in ibrutinib-treated CLL. Using immunoSEQ multiplex PCR, the repertoire was profiled, and TCRdb retains in-frame clones only, with some absent. The data show about 330,000 clones, roughly 67% seen once. The sample here was PBMCs, taken after 36 months of ibrutinib treatment. These receptors originate from a human donor with chronic lymphocytic leukemia.

V gene TRBV7-8 combines with J gene TRBJ2-3, with 11 bases fitting TRBD2. CDR1 is SGHVS, CDR2 FQNEAQ, per germline. The CDR3 runs 16 residues. The V gene end was trimmed by 5 bases and the J gene end by 2 bases; junction bases not matched to a gene: 6. The CDR3 coding sequence is TGTGCCAGCAGCCCCTGGACTAGCGGGCTCACAGATACGCAGTATTTT. Protein sequence: CASSPWTSGLTDTQYF.

This chain connects TRBV9 to TRBJ2-3; 7 nucleotides match TRBD1. The germline CDR1 and CDR2 sequences are SGDLS and YYNGEE. The CDR3 sequence is 16 residues long. The V segment lost 4 bases and the J segment 0 bases; nucleotides outside the gene matches: 8. The CDR3 DNA follows: TGTGCCAGCAGCAAACAGGGGTCCCTTAGCACAGATACGCAGTATTTT. This translates into CASSKQGSLSTDTQYF.

The CDR3 is CASSARRGTEKNEQFF. The CDR3 DNA is TGTGCCAGCAGCGCCCGAAGAGGGACAGAAAAAAATGAGCAGTTCTTC. The chain recombines TRBV7-3 with TRBJ2-1, with TRBD1 identical over 7 bases. Looked up from germline, CDR1 is SGHTA and CDR2 is FQGTGA. Germline trimming cut 5 bases from V and 7 bases from J; bases unmatched to any gene: 14. The CDR3 length is 16 residues.

The V and J genes are TRBV11-2 and TRBJ2-7, with 9 bases aligning to TRBD2. Germline V gene lookup returns CDR1 SGHAT and CDR2 FQNNGV. After removal of 6 bases from V and 4 bases from J, the junction contained 7 bases not matched to a gene. The CDR3 is 14 residues long. The CDR3 sequence: CASSFSGRVYEQYF. The CDR3 DNA sequence: TGTGCCAGCAGTTTTAGCGGGAGAGTGTACGAGCAGTACTTC.

V is TRBV6-1 and J is TRBJ1-5; TRBD1 matches 7 bases. This CDR3 region has 15 residues. The V gene end was trimmed by 1 base and the J gene end by 6 bases; junction bases not matched to a gene: 6. Germline V gene data show CDR1 as MNHNS and CDR2 as SASEGT. This chain's CDR3 is CASSEGGTAGQPQHF. CDR3 DNA sequence: TGTGCCAGCAGTGAAGGGGGGACAGCCGGTCAGCCCCAGCATTTT.

The rearrangement uses TRBV11-2 and TRBJ2-3, with a tentative D call TRBD2 (6 bases). The CDR3 is 15 amino acids. V was clipped by 6 bases and J by 4 bases, with 17 bases between them. The germline gives CDR1 SGHAT, CDR2 FQNNGV. CDR3 sequence: CASRYGLSGADTQYF. DNA for the CDR3: TGTGCCAGCAGATACGGTTTGTCGGGAGCAGATACGCAGTATTTT.

The chain combines TRBV30 with TRBJ1-5; D may be TRBD1 (5 bases). Germline V gives CDR1 GTSNPN, CDR2 SVGIG (reference sequence). The CDR3 totals 17 residues. V lost 0 bases to trimming and J lost 2 bases, with 17 bases between them. CDR3 sequence: CAWSVRHGGICNQPQHF. The DNA of the CDR3 is TGTGCCTGGAGTGTTAGGCATGGGGGGATATGCAATCAGCCCCAGCATTTT.